This T cell receptor (beta chain) was sequenced for a study of blood T cell repertoires in COVID-19. Assay: immunoSEQ multiplex PCR; the TCRdb copy retains only in-frame clones and omits some. Seen here are more than 100,000 clones, roughly three quarters observed once, and the top ten hold almost 4%. The CDR3 consists of 15 residues. Germline CDR1 and CDR2: MNHNY and SVGAGI (reference sequence). The V and J ends lost 2 bases and 2 bases respectively, with 12 bases between them. The specimen was peripheral blood. The chain has TRBV6-6 and TRBJ2-5; unclear D gene. The receptor was derived from a woman over 75 with acute or convalescent COVID-19. The chain's CDR3 is CASSYPRSPQETQYF. The DNA of the CDR3 is TGTGCCAGCAGTTACCCTCGGTCACCTCAAGAGACCCAGTACTTC.